The 20 T cell receptor beta chains listed next were all sequenced from one sample in a study of blood T cell repertoires in COVID-19. The protocol was immunoSEQ multiplex PCR, while the TCRdb copy is restricted to in-frame clones and leaves out a portion. Found here are 100,000 to 150,000 clones, 81% of them singletons; the top ten hold under 4.5%. Sequencing used peripheral blood. All receptors come from a woman aged 45 to 65 with acute or convalescent COVID-19.

The chain links TRBV6-2 or TRBV6-3 to TRBJ2-3, with 9 bases lining up with TRBD2. In germline, CDR1 is MNHEY, CDR2 SVGEGT. J was trimmed by 0 bases and V by 2 bases; bases with no gene match: 15. This CDR3 contains 20 residues. The CDR3 loop is CASSYPAGGPLTTSTDTQYF. Written as DNA, the CDR3 is TGTGCCAGCAGTTACCCTGCGGGGGGGCCTCTCACCACTAGCACAGATACGCAGTATTTT.

V gene TRBV5-6 combines with J gene TRBJ1-6; 9 bases line up with TRBD1. Germline assignment: CDR1 SGHDT and CDR2 YYEEEE. V was clipped by 4 bases and J by 7 bases; unmatched bases: 3. This CDR3 region has 14 residues. The CDR3 reads CASSRTGGNSPLHF. In DNA form, the CDR3 reads TGTGCCAGCAGCAGAACAGGGGGCAATTCACCCCTCCACTTT.

This chain links TRBV19 with TRBJ2-1; D is possibly TRBD2 (5 bases). Looked up from germline, CDR1 is LNHDA and CDR2 is SQIVND (reference sequence). The CDR3 sequence is 14 residues long. The germline V and J ends were trimmed by 4 bases and 12 bases, with 19 bases remaining between them. The CDR3 DNA is TGTGCCAGTAGTACTCTTAGGCCCCCTGGAGGGCAGTTCTTC. It specifies CASSTLRPPGGQFF.

The gene calls are TRBV27 and TRBJ1-1; 11 bases line up with TRBD1. The length of the CDR3 is 14 residues. Germline CDR1 is MNHEY and CDR2 is SMNVEV (reference sequence). J gave up 4 bases and V 6 bases, and 4 bases lay outside the gene matches. The CDR3, as DNA: TGTGCCAGCAGCGCCGGGACAGGGGGCACTGAAGCTTTCTTT. Residues: CASSAGTGGTEAFF.

The chain carries TRBV3-1 (or the pseudogene TRBV3-2) and TRBJ1-2; D is perhaps TRBD1 (5 bases). Trimming pared 4 bases from V and 0 bases from J, leaving 9 bases between. The CDR3 covers 14 residues. In germline, CDR1 is LGHDT, CDR2 YNNKEL (reference sequence). The DNA of the CDR3 is TGTGCCAGCAGCCTCCAGACAGCTAACTATGGCTACACCTTC. Amino acid sequence: CASSLQTANYGYTF.

The chain recombines TRBV18 with TRBJ2-2, with 8 nucleotides matching TRBD1. Germline CDR1 KGHSH, CDR2 LQKENI. After removal of 3 bases from V and 3 bases from J, the junction contained 6 bases not matched to a gene. This CDR3 has 16 residues. CDR3 protein: CASSPLTGDYTGELFF. The CDR3 region has the DNA TGTGCCAGCTCACCCCTGACAGGGGATTACACCGGGGAGCTGTTTTTT. The variable domain in full, with the rest retrieved from reference TRBV18 and TRBJ2-2, is NAGVMQNPRHLVRRRGQEARLRCSPMKGHSHVYWYRQLPEEGLKFMVYLQKENIIDESGMPKERFSAEFPKEGPSILRIQQVVRGDSAAYFCASSPLTGDYTGELFFGEGSRLTVL.

The chain joins TRBV18 to TRBJ1-1; no definite D call. Germline V lookup: CDR1 KGHSH, CDR2 LQKENI. V was clipped by 2 bases and J by 6 bases, with 10 bases between them. The CDR3 sequence is 13 residues long. In DNA form, the CDR3 reads TGTGCCAGCTCACCAGCCTCCGGGGCTGAAGCTTTCTTT. Amino acid sequence: CASSPASGAEAFF.

This chain joins TRBV10-3 and TRBJ1-3, with D tentatively TRBD1 (6 bases). Germline CDR1 is ENHRY and CDR2 is SYGVKD. The CDR3 is made up of 16 amino acids. V lost 5 bases and J lost 4, with 18 bases in between. DNA for the CDR3: TGTGCCATCAGTACATCCAGGGGCCTTTCCGGAAACACCATATATTTT. It is translated as CAISTSRGLSGNTIYF.

The V call is TRBV5-1, the J call TRBJ2-1, with 8 bases matching TRBD2. Germline assignment: CDR1 SGHRS and CDR2 YFSETQ. V lost 2 bases, J lost 6 bases, and 7 bases stayed unmatched. The CDR3 is made up of 15 amino acids. The CDR3 is CASSLPGGPGNEQFF. CDR3 sequence (DNA): TGCGCCAGCAGCTTACCGGGGGGGCCGGGCAATGAGCAGTTCTTC.

The chain carries TRBV30 and TRBJ1-1; D gene uncertain. CDR3 length: 18 residues. Germline V lookup: CDR1 GTSNPN, CDR2 SVGIG (reference sequence). V lost 4 bases, J lost 0 bases, and 24 bases lay in between. CDR3 DNA sequence: TGTGCCTGGATGTTATCCGGTGCGTGGTCTACCCTGAACACTGAAGCTTTCTTT. This encodes CAWMLSGAWSTLNTEAFF. The full variable domain, in which reference TRBV30 and TRBJ1-1 provide the parts outside the CDR3, is SQTIHQWPATLVQPVGSPLSLECTVEGTSNPNLYWYRQAAGRGLQLLFYSVGIGQISSEVPQNLSASRPQDRQFILSSKKLLLSDSGFYLCAWMLSGAWSTLNTEAFFGQGTRLTVV.

This sequence joins TRBV5-1 and TRBJ2-1; no definite D call. This CDR3 contains 14 residues. The germline gives CDR1 SGHRS, CDR2 YFSETQ. V was trimmed by 3 bases and J by 3 bases, leaving 10 bases between them. In nucleotides, the CDR3 is TGCGCCAGCAGCTCCATCACTAACTACAATGAGCAGTTCTTC. The encoded protein is CASSSITNYNEQFF.

The gene calls are TRBV5-1 and TRBJ2-3; 11 bases are shared with TRBD2. Germline assignment: CDR1 SGHRS and CDR2 YFSETQ. The CDR3 is made up of 16 amino acids. V dropped 4 bases and J dropped 4; count of bases not matched to a gene: 8. CDR3 sequence: CASSPLLAGVSDTQYF. For the CDR3, the DNA is TGCGCCAGCAGCCCCTTACTAGCGGGGGTGTCAGATACGCAGTATTTT.

The rearrangement joins TRBV5-4 to TRBJ1-3; D not certain. The CDR3 consists of 14 residues. Trimming left V 3 bases short and J 0 bases short, with 7 bases between. Germline assignment: CDR1 SGHNT and CDR2 YYREEE (reference sequence). The CDR3 nucleotides read TGTGCCAGCAGCTCCCCAGACTCTGGAAACACCATATATTTT. Encoded protein: CASSSPDSGNTIYF.

The chain links TRBV6-4 to TRBJ1-5, with 8 bases matching TRBD1. CDR1 and CDR2 (germline): MRHNA, SNTAGT. The CDR3 runs to 9 residues. The trim removed 11 bases at V and 15 bases at J, leaving 6 bases unmatched. CDR3: CAGQGATHF. In DNA, the CDR3 is TGTGCCGGCCAGGGGGCCACGCATTTT.

This clone was observed once. The chain carries TRBV19 and TRBJ1-1; D is possibly TRBD1 (5 bases). The CDR3 has 14 amino acids. Trimming left V 3 bases short and J 4 bases short, with 12 bases between. The germline V gene encodes CDR1 LNHDA and CDR2 SQIVND (reference sequence). The CDR3 DNA reads TGTGCCAGTAGTATTATAGGGGAGGGCACTGAAGCTTTCTTT. It translates to CASSIIGEGTEAFF.

The chain couples TRBV7-9 to TRBJ2-3, with D maybe TRBD1 (5 bases). Germline CDR1 and CDR2: SEHNR and FQNEAQ (reference sequence). V lost 7 bases and J 0 bases, leaving 11 bases between the germline ends. The CDR3 contains 14 residues. The CDR3 DNA follows: TGTGCCAGCAACAGACAGATAAGCACAGATACGCAGTATTTT. As protein: CASNRQISTDTQYF.

DNA for the CDR3: TGTGCCAGCAGTGAATTCGGGGAGGTTCGTGGCTACACCTTC. Encoded protein: CASSEFGEVRGYTF. This sequence joins TRBV6-1 and TRBJ1-2; D not certain. Germline CDR1 is MNHNS and CDR2 is SASEGT. With 2 bases removed from V and 7 bases from J, the gap between germline ends came to 14 bases. The CDR3 loop spans 14 amino acids.

CDR3 region: CASSLQGTSGKYF. CDR3 DNA: TGTGCCAGCAGCTTACAGGGGACTAGCGGGAAGTACTTC. The chain links TRBV7-3 to TRBJ2-7; 13 bases line up with TRBD2. Per germline, CDR1 SGHTA and CDR2 FQGTGA. CDR3 length: 13 amino acids. Germline trimming cut 2 bases from V and 11 bases from J; bases unmatched to any gene: 3. Full variable domain (outside the CDR3, taken from reference TRBV7-3 and TRBJ2-7): GAGVSQTPSNKVTEKGKYVELRCDPISGHTALYWYRQSLGQGPEFLIYFQGTGAADDSGLPNDRFFAVRPEGSVSTLKIQRTERGDSAVYLCASSLQGTSGKYFGPGTRLTVT.

This rearrangement joins TRBV2 to TRBJ2-7; a possible D gene is TRBD1 (5 bases). Trimming took 2 bases from V and 5 from J, leaving 7 bases between them. This CDR3 is built from 12 residues. Germline V lookup: CDR1 SNHLY, CDR2 FYNNEI. The CDR3 is CASSEIGDEQYF. The CDR3 nucleotides are TGTGCCAGCAGTGAAATAGGGGACGAGCAGTACTTC.

This chain joins TRBV5-1 and TRBJ1-1, with 9 bases identical to TRBD1. V was pared by 2 bases and J by 1 base, with 3 bases of the junction left unmatched. The germline gives CDR1 SGHRS, CDR2 YFSETQ. The CDR3 totals 15 residues. The CDR3 coding sequence is TGCGCCAGCAGCTTTACGACAGGGGGGAACACTGAAGCTTTCTTT. Protein: CASSFTTGGNTEAFF.